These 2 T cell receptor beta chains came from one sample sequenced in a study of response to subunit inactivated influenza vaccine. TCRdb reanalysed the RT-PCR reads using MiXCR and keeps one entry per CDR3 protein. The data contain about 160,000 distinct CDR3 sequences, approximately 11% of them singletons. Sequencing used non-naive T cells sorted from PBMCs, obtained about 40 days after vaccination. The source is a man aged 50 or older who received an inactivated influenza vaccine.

As DNA, the CDR3 is TGTGCCAGCAGTTTAGTTAGTGGTGGTGAGCAGTTCTTC. Its translation is CASSLVSGGEQFF. V usage is TRBV12-3 or TRBV12-4 and J usage is TRBJ2-1, with no clear D. V lost 1 base and J 9 bases, leaving 10 bases between the germline ends. CDR3 length equals 13 residues.

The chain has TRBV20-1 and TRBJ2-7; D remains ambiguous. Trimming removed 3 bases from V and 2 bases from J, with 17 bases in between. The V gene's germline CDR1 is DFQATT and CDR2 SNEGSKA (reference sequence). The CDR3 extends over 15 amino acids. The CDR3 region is CSASGPSGRTYEQYF. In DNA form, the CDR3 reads TGCAGTGCTAGTGGCCCCAGTGGCAGAACCTACGAGCAGTACTTC.